These 8 T cell receptor beta chains came from one sample sequenced in a study of T cells in Graves' hyperthyroidism and ophthalmopathy. Regions amplified from RNA transcripts were the TCR beta CDR3 regions. HTBI primers drove first-round RT-PCR of the TCR CDR3. One entry per CDR3 protein, called by TCRdb with MiXCR from the multiplex PCR reads. The sample yields around 300,000 distinct CDR3 sequences, about an eighth seen once. The sample consisted of blood. Receptors were obtained from a young woman with Graves' hyperthyroidism that later progressed to Graves' ophthalmopathy.

Many counts were recorded for this clonotype. The chain has TRBV4-1 and TRBJ2-5; 12 nucleotides agree with TRBD2. The CDR3 is made up of 17 amino acids. With 1 base clipped from V and 10 bases from J, the junction kept 13 bases outside the gene matches. The V gene's germline CDR1 is MGHRA and CDR2 YSYEKL. The CDR3 DNA is TGCGCCAGCAGCCAAGGGACTAGCGGGGCCTTTGAGGGGGACCAGTACTTC. Its protein is CASSQGTSGAFEGDQYF.

The count of this clonotype is one. The chain links TRBV6-2 or TRBV6-3 to TRBJ2-7, with D perhaps matching TRBD2 (6 bases). Germline V gene sequence: CDR1 MNHEY, CDR2 SVGEGT. Trimming shortened V by 1 base and J by 3 bases, and 10 bases separated the two germline ends. This CDR3 comprises 14 residues. CDR3 sequence: CASSYYGGNYEQYF. CDR3 DNA: TGTGCCAGCAGTTACTATGGGGGGAACTACGAGCAGTACTTC.

This clonotype was seen ten or more times. The chain links TRBV4-1 to TRBJ2-5; perhaps D is TRBD1 or TRBD2 (5 bases each). The V gene lost 1 base and the J gene lost 5 bases, with 11 bases spanning the gap. Germline CDR1 and CDR2: MGHRA and YSYEKL. The CDR3 has 14 residues. CDR3 sequence reads: CASSQGDGRETQYF. CDR3 nucleotide sequence: TGCGCCAGCAGCCAAGGGGACGGGCGGGAGACCCAGTACTTC.

This chain links TRBV28 with TRBJ2-7; the match to TRBD1 covers 9 bases. The ends lost 5 bases at V and 3 bases at J; junction bases unmatched: 11. The CDR3 runs 16 residues. Germline CDR1 and CDR2: MDHEN and SYDVKM. The CDR3 is CASSPLQGAKHYEQYF. The CDR3 nucleotides read TGTGCCAGCAGTCCATTACAGGGGGCAAAGCACTACGAGCAGTACTTC.

This chain connects TRBV18 to TRBJ2-2, with 10 bases fitting TRBD2. Germline lookup yields CDR1 KGHSH and CDR2 LQKENI. This CDR3 region has 15 residues. V was pared by 3 bases and J by 7 bases, with 5 bases of the junction left unmatched. In nucleotides, the CDR3 is TGTGCCAGCTCACCGGGACTAGCGTTGCGCGGGGAGCTGTTTTTT. Protein product: CASSPGLALRGELFF.

There are a few counts of this clonotype. The V call is TRBV10-3, the J call TRBJ2-2, with no clear D. Trimming cost V 3 bases and J 6 bases, with 17 bases left between them. Germline CDR1 ENHRY, CDR2 SYGVKD. This CDR3 contains 16 residues. CDR3 amino acids: CAISDYTDREAGELFF. The CDR3 DNA reads as TGTGCCATCAGTGATTACACAGATCGAGAGGCCGGGGAGCTGTTTTTT.

Many counts were recorded for this clonotype. In DNA, the CDR3 is TGTGCCAGCAGCTTTACCCCGGGGCAGGAGCAGTTCTTC. This sequence encodes CASSFTPGQEQFF. The chain carries TRBV7-9 and TRBJ2-1; D assignment may be TRBD1 or TRBD2 (5 bases each). V was cut by 3 bases and J by 10 bases, with 13 bases left in between. CDR3 size: 13 residues. The germline V gene encodes CDR1 SEHNR and CDR2 FQNEAQ (reference sequence).

This clonotype showed up many times. The chain couples TRBV13 to TRBJ1-1; D is undetermined. V gave up 5 bases and J gave up 3 bases, with 13 bases separating them. Germline V CDR1 and CDR2: PRHDT, FYEKMQ (reference sequence). This CDR3 comprises 14 residues. The CDR3 sequence: CASSKEGMDTEAFF. In nucleotides, the CDR3 is TGTGCCAGCAGCAAGGAGGGTATGGACACTGAAGCTTTCTTT. Full variable domain (rest looked up from reference TRBV13 and TRBJ1-1): AAGVIQSPRHLIKEKRETATLKCYPIPRHDTVYWYQQGPGQDPQFLISFYEKMQSDKGSIPDRFSAQQFSDYHSELNMSSLELGDSALYFCASSKEGMDTEAFFGQGTRLTVV.